What follows describes a single T cell receptor (beta chain). Its cognate antigen is unknown. The junction and the germline gene differ at one end; a read error may be behind it. The use of genomic DNA as template underpinned the TCR beta VDJ and CDR3 profiling. Each CDR3 protein is one row after TCRdb ran MiXCR on the reads. The sample lists about 400,000 distinct CDR3 sequences; around 72% were seen once. The data were taken from a study of CD8+CD57+ T cells in acquired aplastic anemia. Looking at the study overall: DNA from sorted CD4+ and CD8+ cells averaged around 3.5 ug. Healthy CD8+ samples averaged around 10 million reads. Whole-study results and caveats: The study identified roughly 29 CD8+ CDR3 sequences shared by patients and controls.

The receptor comes from a human donor in good health, serving as a control. Sequencing input: sorted CD4+, CD8+, or CD8+CD57+ T cells (not recorded which) from PBMCs.

The CDR3 DNA sequence: TGTGCCAGCAGCCCCGGGACAGTAAACCAGCCCCACAATTTT. Protein: CASSPGTVNQPHNF. The chain carries TRBV7-4 and TRBJ1-5; 7 bases match TRBD1. Germline V gives CDR1 SGHVT, CDR2 SQSDAQ. CDR3 length equals 14 residues.